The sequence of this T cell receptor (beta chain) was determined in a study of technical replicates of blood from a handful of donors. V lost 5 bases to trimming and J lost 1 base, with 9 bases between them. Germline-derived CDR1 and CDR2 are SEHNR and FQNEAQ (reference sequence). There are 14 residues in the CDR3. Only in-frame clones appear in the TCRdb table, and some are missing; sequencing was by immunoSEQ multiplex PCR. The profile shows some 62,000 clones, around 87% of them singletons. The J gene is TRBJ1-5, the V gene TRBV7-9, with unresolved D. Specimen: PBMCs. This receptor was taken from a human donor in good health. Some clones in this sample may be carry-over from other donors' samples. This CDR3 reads CASSRGESNQPQHF. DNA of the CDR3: TGTGCCAGCAGCCGCGGGGAGAGCAATCAGCCCCAGCATTTT. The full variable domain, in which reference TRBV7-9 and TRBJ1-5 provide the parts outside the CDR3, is DTGVSQNPRHKITKRGQNVTFRCDPISEHNRLYWYRQTLGQGPEFLTYFQNEAQLEKSRLLSDRFSAERPKGSFSTLEIQRTEQGDSAMYLCASSRGESNQPQHFGDGTRLSIL.